Given below is one T cell receptor beta chain in context. Here immunoSEQ multiplex PCR was the method, and the copy in TCRdb shows in-frame clones only, minus some. The sample lists 150,000 to 170,000 clones, approximately 85% seen once, with roughly 8% in the top ten. Germline V gene sequence: CDR1 SEHNR, CDR2 FQNEAQ (reference sequence). The V gene lost 4 bases and the J gene lost 7 bases, with 19 bases spanning the gap. This CDR3 region has 15 residues. The data were obtained in a study of blood T cell repertoires in COVID-19. The receptor was isolated from a woman aged 55-70 years with COVID-19, enrolled during active disease. What was sequenced was peripheral blood. This chain connects TRBV7-9 to TRBJ2-5, with D hard to call. CDR3 residues: CASSSIHGVSGTQYF. CDR3 bases: TGTGCCAGCAGCTCAATTCATGGTGTCTCGGGGACCCAGTACTTC. The full variable domain, with the rest looked up from reference TRBV7-9 and TRBJ2-5, is DTGVSQNPRHKITKRGQNVTFRCDPISEHNRLYWYRQTLGQGPEFLTYFQNEAQLEKSRLLSDRFSAERPKGSFSTLEIQRTEQGDSAMYLCASSSIHGVSGTQYFGPGTRLLVL.